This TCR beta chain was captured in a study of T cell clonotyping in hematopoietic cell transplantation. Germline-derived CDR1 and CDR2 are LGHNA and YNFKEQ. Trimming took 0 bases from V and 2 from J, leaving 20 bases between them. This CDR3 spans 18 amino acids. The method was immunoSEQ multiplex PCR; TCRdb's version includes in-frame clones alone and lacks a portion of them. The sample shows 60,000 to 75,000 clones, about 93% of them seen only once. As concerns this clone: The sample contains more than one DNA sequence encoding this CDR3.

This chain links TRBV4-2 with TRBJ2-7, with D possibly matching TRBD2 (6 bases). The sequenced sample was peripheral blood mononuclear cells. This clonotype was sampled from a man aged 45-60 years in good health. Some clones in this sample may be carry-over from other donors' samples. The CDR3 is CASSQDLGTGVSAYEQYF. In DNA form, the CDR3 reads TGTGCCAGCAGCCAAGATCTCGGTACGGGGGTAAGCGCCTACGAGCAGTACTTC.